The 3 T cell receptor beta chains given below trace back to one sample, sequenced in a study of blood T cell repertoires in COVID-19. Only in-frame clones appear in the TCRdb table, and some are missing; sequencing was by immunoSEQ multiplex PCR. There are under 250,000 clones in the sample; nearly 90% occur only once, and 4% lies in the top ten. The sequencing sample was made of PBMCs or T cells enriched from blood (not recorded which). The receptors come from a woman aged 25 to 45 with acute COVID-19.

The rearrangement links TRBV19 to TRBJ1-5; 7 nucleotides agree with TRBD1. The trim removed 6 bases at V and 5 bases at J, leaving 7 bases unmatched. The CDR3 is made up of 14 amino acids. Germline V gives CDR1 LNHDA, CDR2 SQIVND (reference sequence). The CDR3 DNA reads as TGTGCCAGTAGCTTGACAGGGTTAGATCAGCCCCAGCATTTT. This sequence encodes CASSLTGLDQPQHF.

The chain combines TRBV24-1 with TRBJ2-7, with D maybe TRBD1 (6 bases). The length of the CDR3 is 12 residues. Germline assignment: CDR1 KGHDR and CDR2 SFDVKD. The V gene lost 9 bases and the J gene lost 3 bases, with 11 bases spanning the gap. The CDR3 DNA reads as TGTGCCACCCAAAGGGGGAGCTACGAGCAGTACTTC. Its protein is CATQRGSYEQYF.

The chain's CDR3 is CASRPGLAGRTDTQYF. CDR3 nucleotide sequence: TGTGCCAGCAGACCCGGACTAGCGGGCCGCACAGATACGCAGTATTTT. V and J are TRBV5-6 and TRBJ2-3; TRBD2 matches 11 bases. The CDR3 consists of 16 residues. Germline assignment: CDR1 SGHDT and CDR2 YYEEEE. With V trimmed by 5 bases and J by 1 base, 6 bases remained unmatched.